This passage covers 21 T cell receptor beta chains from one sample sequenced in a study of T cells in Graves' hyperthyroidism and ophthalmopathy. The investigators amplified TCR beta CDR3 regions from RNA transcripts. Carried out on the TCR CDR3, a first-round RT-PCR used the HTBI primer set. TCRdb recomputed calls from the multiplex PCR reads with MiXCR, one row per CDR3 protein. The top ten clones hold around 3.9% of a sample with 600,000 to 650,000 distinct CDR3 sequences, roughly 15% of them seen once. Specimen: blood. All receptors come from a woman aged 25-40 years with Graves' hyperthyroidism.

The chain uses TRBV4-3 and TRBJ2-7; D remains unclear. The ends were cut back, 0 bases at V and 3 bases at J, with 12 bases in the middle. Looked up from germline, CDR1 is LGHNA and CDR2 is YSLEER. This CDR3 is 15 amino acids long. CDR3 region: CASSQDIRNGYEQYF. CDR3 DNA sequence: TGCGCCAGCAGCCAAGATATCAGGAACGGCTACGAGCAGTACTTC.

This clonotype was recorded many times. The chain uses TRBV5-8 and TRBJ2-3; possible D gene TRBD2, 6 bases. CDR3 length equals 13 residues. Trimming pared 5 bases from V and 4 bases from J, leaving 11 bases between. Germline lookup yields CDR1 SGHTS and CDR2 YDEGEE. The CDR3 here is CASSSPGADTQYF. The CDR3 nucleotides read TGTGCCAGCAGTTCCCCGGGGGCAGATACGCAGTATTTT.

This clonotype was observed a handful of times. The V and J genes are TRBV6-1 and TRBJ1-2; D unclear. The V gene lost 6 bases and the J gene lost 6 bases, with 14 bases spanning the gap. The CDR3 sequence is 13 residues long. Germline V gives CDR1 MNHNS, CDR2 SASEGT. The CDR3 DNA sequence: TGTGCCAGCAGAGGAATGTGGGTCCATGGCTACACCTTC. Amino acid sequence: CASRGMWVHGYTF.

This clonotype has only a few counts. The rearrangement joins TRBV20-1 to TRBJ2-2; D unclear. Germline V gives CDR1 DFQATT, CDR2 SNEGSKA (reference sequence). Trimming removed 6 bases at V and 4 bases at J, with 15 bases between. The CDR3 runs to 14 residues. The DNA for the CDR3 is TGCAGTGCCCCCCCTGTAGTGGGCACCGGGGAGCTGTTTTTT. It yields the protein CSAPPVVGTGELFF.

This clonotype was seen repeatedly, ten times or more. One end of the junction fails to match germline, which may point to a read error. The chain combines TRBV3-1 with TRBJ2-1; perhaps TRBD2 as D (5 bases). Germline CDR1 is LGHDT and CDR2 is YNNKEL (reference sequence). The CDR3 contains 15 residues. The CDR3 spells CASGQESGRYNEQFF. The CDR3, as DNA: TGTGCCAGCGGCCAAGAAAGCGGAAGATACAATGAGCAGTTCTTC.

Only one count was recorded for this clonotype. A much larger clone lies a single base off, so this may be a read error. The V and J genes are TRBV27 and TRBJ2-5; D gene unclear. Germline assignment: CDR1 MNHEY and CDR2 SMNVEV (reference sequence). The CDR3 consists of 16 residues. The chain's CDR3 is CASSLYARPLQETRYF. The DNA of the CDR3 is TGTGCCAGCAGTTTATACGCTCGACCCCTACAAGAGACCCGGTACTTC.

The rearrangement uses TRBV3-1 and TRBJ2-2; D may be TRBD1 (5 bases). Trimming removed 1 base at V and 5 bases at J, with 8 bases between. CDR1 LGHDT and CDR2 YNNKEL come from the germline V gene (reference sequence). This CDR3 spans 14 amino acids. The CDR3 DNA is TGTGCCAGCAGCCAAGGTCCAGGGACCGGGGAGCTGTTTTTT. Translation gives CASSQGPGTGELFF. Supplemented by reference TRBV3-1 and TRBJ2-2, the full variable domain reads DTAVSQTPKYLVTQMGNDKSIKCEQNLGHDTMYWYKQDSKKFLKIMFSYNNKELIINETVPNRFSPKSPDKAHLNLHINSLELGDSAVYFCASSQGPGTGELFFGEGSRLTVL.

This clonotype has ten or more counts. The chain combines TRBV7-3 with TRBJ2-1, with 9 bases fitting TRBD2. The CDR3 extends over 14 amino acids. Germline assignment: CDR1 SGHTA and CDR2 FQGTGA. Trimming at V came to 2 bases and at J to 9 bases, leaving 5 bases not matched to a gene. CDR3 loop: CASSLWGREGEQFF. DNA of the CDR3: TGTGCCAGCAGCTTATGGGGGCGGGAGGGTGAGCAGTTCTTC.

Note on this clonotype: A much larger clonotype is one base distant, so this may be a read error. The gene calls are TRBV20-1 and TRBJ2-3; 8 bases are a match to TRBD1. V lost 6 bases, J lost 5 bases, and 13 bases stayed unmatched. Germline CDR1 and CDR2: DFQATT and SNEGSKA (reference sequence). CDR3 size: 15 residues. The CDR3 nucleotides are TGCAGTGCCACACCCTGGACAGGGCCGGGAGATACGCAGTATTTT. This gives the protein CSATPWTGPGDTQYF.

This clonotype was counted a few times. This chain links TRBV5-1 with TRBJ2-5; weak D call: TRBD1 (6 bases). Germline loops: CDR1 SGHRS, CDR2 YFSETQ. V was clipped by 5 bases and J by 2 bases, with 13 bases between them. This CDR3 spans 14 amino acids. CDR3 residues: CASRQGHTQETQYF. CDR3 DNA: TGCGCCAGCAGACAGGGACACACTCAAGAGACCCAGTACTTC.

The chain recombines TRBV29-1 with TRBJ1-3; D gene ambiguous. Germline-derived CDR1 and CDR2 are SQVTM and ANQGSEA. This CDR3 is built from 11 residues. V shed 7 bases and J shed 3 bases, with 7 bases lying between them. For the CDR3, the DNA is TGCAGCGCCGGTTTTGGAAACACCATATATTTT. Translated: CSAGFGNTIYF.

Many counts were recorded for this clonotype. The V call is TRBV28, the J call TRBJ1-5; no clear D gene. The CDR3 runs 15 residues. V was cut by 3 bases and J by 8 bases, with 17 bases left in between. Per germline, CDR1 MDHEN and CDR2 SYDVKM. The CDR3 coding sequence is TGTGCCAGCAGTTTGGGGTCACGGCCCGAGGAGCCCCAGCATTTT. It specifies CASSLGSRPEEPQHF. The complete variable domain, with remaining parts taken from reference TRBV28 and TRBJ1-5, reads DVKVTQSSRYLVKRTGEKVFLECVQDMDHENMFWYRQDPGLGLRLIYFSYDVKMKEKGDIPEGYSVSREKKERFSLILESASTNQTSMYLCASSLGSRPEEPQHFGDGTRLSIL.

This clonotype was picked up a small number of times. This chain links TRBV29-1 with TRBJ2-6; 8 bases map to TRBD1. Per the germline V gene, CDR1 is SQVTM and CDR2 is ANQGSEA. The length of the CDR3 is 16 residues. V trimming: 3 bases; J trimming: 2 bases; junction bases outside the gene matches: 6. The CDR3: CSVEGQDKTGANVLTF. For the CDR3, the DNA is TGCAGCGTTGAGGGACAGGACAAAACTGGGGCCAACGTCCTGACTTTC.

The sample holds one count of this clonotype. The chain is built from TRBV9 and TRBJ2-1, with 12 positions matching TRBD2. In germline, CDR1 is SGDLS, CDR2 YYNGEE. The CDR3 contains 16 residues. V lost 6 bases and J lost 5; bases outside the gene matches: 9. CDR3 nucleotides: TGTGCCAGCAACGACCTAGCGGGAGGGCCCAACAATGAGCAGTTCTTC. Translating it yields CASNDLAGGPNNEQFF.

This clonotype was seen many times. A much larger clone differs from this one at a single base, so this may be a read error. The V gene is TRBV28, the J gene TRBJ2-7; D remains ambiguous. CDR3 size: 11 residues. V was pared by 0 bases and J by 4 bases, with 1 base between. Germline assignment: CDR1 MDHEN and CDR2 SYDVKM. CDR3 bases: TGTGCCAGCAGTTTATGGTACGAGCAGTACTTC. Its protein is CASSLWYEQYF.

A remark on this clonotype: This may be a read error, as it is one base from a much larger clone. Since no conserved phenylalanine or tryptophan closes the CDR3, a read error is the likely cause. The genes are TRBV27 and TRBJ2-1; D call uncertain. The CDR3 totals 13 residues. Trimming removed 6 bases at V and 0 bases at J, with 6 bases between. Germline V gene lookup returns CDR1 MNHEY and CDR2 SMNVEV (reference sequence). This CDR3 reads CASRISSYNEQFV. The CDR3 bases are TGTGCCAGCAGGATAAGCTCCTACAATGAGCAGTTCGTC.

The chain recombines TRBV10-2 with TRBJ2-7, with 8 bases matching TRBD1. Germline V gene lookup returns CDR1 WSHSY and CDR2 SAAADI. The CDR3 consists of 13 residues. V shed 2 bases, J shed 5 bases, and the junction held 2 bases outside the gene matches. The CDR3 coding sequence is TGCGCCAGCAGTGAGGGACAGGGAAACGAGCAGTACTTC. This encodes CASSEGQGNEQYF.

The chain uses TRBV5-5 and TRBJ1-5; no definite D call. The CDR3 length is 14 residues. Trimming removed 0 bases at V and 5 bases at J, with 9 bases between. Germline CDR1 reads SGHKS; CDR2 reads YYEKEE (reference sequence). CDR3 protein: CASSLGRADQPQHF. As DNA, the CDR3 is TGTGCCAGCAGCTTGGGCCGGGCAGATCAGCCCCAGCATTTT. The complete variable domain, with remaining parts taken from reference TRBV5-5 and TRBJ1-5, reads DAGVTQSPTHLIKTRGQQVTLRCSPISGHKSVSWYQQVLGQGPQFIFQYYEKEERGRGNFPDRFSARQFPNYSSELNVNALLLGDSALYLCASSLGRADQPQHFGDGTRLSIL.

The V call is TRBV5-1, the J call TRBJ2-7; D unclear. Germline values: CDR1 SGHRS, CDR2 YFSETQ. The CDR3 has 12 residues. V lost 6 bases to trimming and J lost 5 bases, with 12 bases between them. CDR3 coding DNA: TGCGCCAGCATCCATAGGAAGCACGAGCAGTACTTC. Amino acids: CASIHRKHEQYF.

This clonotype was picked up many times. This chain uses TRBV28 with TRBJ1-2; perhaps TRBD1 as D (5 bases). Germline loops: CDR1 MDHEN, CDR2 SYDVKM. Trimming cost V 4 bases and J 2 bases, with 11 bases left between them. The CDR3 contains 14 residues. CDR3 nucleotide sequence: TGTGCCAGCAGTTCGACCAGGGAAAACTATGGCTACACCTTC. Translating gives CASSSTRENYGYTF.

At least ten counts were recorded for this clonotype. The chain employs TRBV4-1 and TRBJ2-1, with unresolved D. The CDR3 covers 15 residues. Germline values: CDR1 MGHRA, CDR2 YSYEKL. Trimming took 0 bases from V and 3 from J, leaving 9 bases between them. CDR3 region: CASSQDDSIYNEQFF. Here the CDR3 DNA reads TGCGCCAGCAGCCAAGATGACTCAATCTACAATGAGCAGTTCTTC.